The next 5 T cell receptor beta chains were all read from a single sample in a study of PD-1 and CTLA-4 blockade in melanoma. Profiling relied on immunoSEQ multiplex PCR, and the TCRdb table lists in-frame clones only, not all of them. The table has over 25,000 clones, 85% to 90% seen once; the top ten hold over 6.5%. This sample comprised CD8+ T cells from peripheral blood, obtained before anti-PD-1 treatment. These TCRs come from a human donor with melanoma.

CDR3 protein: CASSLSPGTQTDTQYF. The CDR3 nucleotides are TGTGCCAGCAGTCTTAGCCCCGGGACGCAAACAGATACGCAGTATTTT. The V and J genes are TRBV11-2 and TRBJ2-3; D possibly matches TRBD1 or TRBD2 (5 bases each). Trimming cost V 6 bases and J 3 bases, with 19 bases left between them. The CDR3 totals 16 residues. Germline lookup yields CDR1 SGHAT and CDR2 FQNNGV.

Comments on this clone: Other nucleotide sequences in the sample specify the same CDR3. This chain connects TRBV5-1 to TRBJ2-1, with 8 bases matching TRBD2. CDR1 is SGHRS and CDR2 is YFSETQ in the germline V gene. J lost 4 bases, V lost 3 bases, and 3 bases had no gene match. The CDR3 totals 14 residues. The CDR3 DNA sequence: TGCGCCAGCAGCTCAGCGGGGGCTTACAATGAGCAGTTCTTC. Residues: CASSSAGAYNEQFF.

J is TRBJ1-5 and V is TRBV7-9; D is ambiguous. This CDR3 comprises 14 residues. Germline V gene data show CDR1 as SEHNR and CDR2 as FQNEAQ (reference sequence). V gave up 5 bases and J gave up 4 bases, with 12 bases separating them. CDR3 sequence reads: CASSLFDGNQPQHF. CDR3 DNA sequence: TGTGCCAGCAGCCTTTTCGACGGTAATCAGCCCCAGCATTTT. The variable domain in full, with the rest retrieved from reference TRBV7-9 and TRBJ1-5, is DTGVSQNPRHKITKRGQNVTFRCDPISEHNRLYWYRQTLGQGPEFLTYFQNEAQLEKSRLLSDRFSAERPKGSFSTLEIQRTEQGDSAMYLCASSLFDGNQPQHFGDGTRLSIL.

There are a few counts of this clone. The CDR3 is CSVRTSGRVNEQYF. The CDR3 coding sequence is TGCAGCGTCCGGACTAGCGGGAGGGTAAACGAGCAGTACTTC. The V call is TRBV29-1, the J call TRBJ2-7; 15 bases are a match to TRBD2. CDR1 and CDR2 (germline): SQVTM, ANQGSEA. J lost 5 bases, V lost 6 bases, and 5 bases had no gene match. There are 14 residues in the CDR3.

The chain couples TRBV25-1 to TRBJ1-2; no definite D call. V was trimmed by 4 bases and J by 5 bases, leaving 17 bases between them. CDR1 MGHDK and CDR2 SYGVNS come from the germline V gene. This CDR3 has 15 residues. In DNA, the CDR3 is TGTGCCAGCAGTGGGGAGGAATTCTCACGTTATGGCTACACCTTC. Its protein product is CASSGEEFSRYGYTF.